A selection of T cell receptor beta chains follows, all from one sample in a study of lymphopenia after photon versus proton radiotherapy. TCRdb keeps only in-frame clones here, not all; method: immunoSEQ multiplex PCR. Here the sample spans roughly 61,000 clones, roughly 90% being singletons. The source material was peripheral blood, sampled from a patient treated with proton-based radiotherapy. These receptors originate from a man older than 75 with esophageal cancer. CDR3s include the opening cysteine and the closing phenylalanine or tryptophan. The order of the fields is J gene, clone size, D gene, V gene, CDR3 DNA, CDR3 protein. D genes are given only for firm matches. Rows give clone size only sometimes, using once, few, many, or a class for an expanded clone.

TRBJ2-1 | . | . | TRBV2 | TGTGCCAGCAGTGAGGCAGGGTCCTGGGTAAATGAGCAGTTCTTC | CASSEAGSWVNEQFF
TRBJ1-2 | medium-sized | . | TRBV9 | TGTGCCAGCAGCGTAGTAGCTAACTATGGCTACACCTTC | CASSVVANYGYTF
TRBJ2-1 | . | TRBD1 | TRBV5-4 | TGTGCCAGCAGCTTGGAACAGGGGGTATATGAGCAGTTCTTC | CASSLEQGVYEQFF
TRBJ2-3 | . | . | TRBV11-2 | TGTGCCAGCAGCTTAGTGCGTGACTTATACCGCACAGATACGCAGTATTTT | CASSLVRDLYRTDTQYF
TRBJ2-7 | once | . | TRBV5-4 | TGTGCCAGCAGCTTGTTTACAATTGGCTTCTACGAGCAGTACTTC | CASSLFTIGFYEQYF
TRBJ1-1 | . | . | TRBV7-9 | TGTGCCAGCAGCTGGGACGACCAGACTGAAGCTTTCTTT | CASSWDDQTEAFF
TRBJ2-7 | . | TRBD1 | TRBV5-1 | TGCGCCAGCAGCTACGGACAGGGTATCGACGAGCAGTACTTC | CASSYGQGIDEQYF
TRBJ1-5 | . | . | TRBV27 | TGTGCCAGCAGTTTATTGGGGGACAATCAGCCCCAGCATTTT | CASSLLGDNQPQHF
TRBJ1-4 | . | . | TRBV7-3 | TGTGCCAGCAGCTTAGTAGTGGGAGGTGCAACTAATGAAAAACTGTTTTTT | CASSLVVGGATNEKLFF
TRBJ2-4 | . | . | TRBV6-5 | TGTGCCAGCAGTTACAGTGTTGACCTAGGCATTCAGTACTTC | CASSYSVDLGIQYF
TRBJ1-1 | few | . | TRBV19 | TGTGCCAGTAGTGAAGGGAGGGTTACTGAAGCTTTCTTT | CASSEGRVTEAFF
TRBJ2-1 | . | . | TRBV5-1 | TGCGCCAGCAGCTTGGGACTTGGAGAGCAGTTCTTC | CASSLGLGEQFF
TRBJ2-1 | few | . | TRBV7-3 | TGTGCCAGCAGCCCCTTGGGGTACGACAATGAGCAGTTCTTC | CASSPLGYDNEQFF
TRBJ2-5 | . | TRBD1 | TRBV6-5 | TGTGCCAGCAGCCGACAGGGTCCATGGGAGACCCAGTACTTC | CASSRQGPWETQYF
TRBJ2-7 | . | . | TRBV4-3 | TGCGCCAGCAGCCAAACTAGGGTGGGCGAGCAGTACTTC | CASSQTRVGEQYF
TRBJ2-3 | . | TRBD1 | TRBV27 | TGTGCCAGCAGTTCGGAACGGACAGGGGTTGGGACAGATACGCAGTATTTT | CASSSERTGVGTDTQYF
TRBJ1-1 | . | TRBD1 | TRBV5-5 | TGTGCCAGCAGCTCCCAACCGGGACAGGGGTACACTGAAGCTTTCTTT | CASSSQPGQGYTEAFF
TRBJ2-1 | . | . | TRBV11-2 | TGTGCCAGCAGCTTATCTTGGATCCATGAGCAGTTCTTC | CASSLSWIHEQFF
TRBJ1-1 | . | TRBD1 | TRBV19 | TGTGCCAGTAGTACTCAGGGGGTGAACACTGAAGCTTTCTTT | CASSTQGVNTEAFF
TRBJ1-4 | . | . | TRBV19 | TGTGCCAGTAGTTTCCGGGACGACGCAACTAATGAAAAACTGTTTTTT | CASSFRDDATNEKLFF
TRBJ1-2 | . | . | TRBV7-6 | TGTGCCAGCAGCGGGGGGGCCGGTGGCTACACCTTC | CASSGGAGGYTF
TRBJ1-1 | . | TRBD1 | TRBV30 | TGTGCCTGGGACAGACAGGGGGACACTGAAGCTTTCTTT | CAWDRQGDTEAFF
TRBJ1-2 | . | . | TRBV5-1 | TGCGCCAGCACTCAAGCGGGGGGCTCCTATGGCTACACCTTC | CASTQAGGSYGYTF
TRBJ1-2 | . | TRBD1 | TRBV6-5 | TGTGCCAGCAGCGCGGACAGGGTCTATGGCTACACCTTC | CASSADRVYGYTF